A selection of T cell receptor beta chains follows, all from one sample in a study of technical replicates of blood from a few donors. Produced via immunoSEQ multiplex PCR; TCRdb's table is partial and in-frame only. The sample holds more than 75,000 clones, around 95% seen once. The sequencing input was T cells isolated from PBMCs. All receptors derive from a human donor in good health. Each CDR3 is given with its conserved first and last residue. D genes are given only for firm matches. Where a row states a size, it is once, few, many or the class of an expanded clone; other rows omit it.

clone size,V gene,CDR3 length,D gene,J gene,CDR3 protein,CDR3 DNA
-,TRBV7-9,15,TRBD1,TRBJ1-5,CASSSSGTDNQPQHF,TGTGCCAGCAGTTCCTCCGGGACAGATAATCAGCCCCAGCATTTT
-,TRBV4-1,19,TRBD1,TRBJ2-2,CASSQDLGTGTGAFRELFF,TGCGCCAGCAGCCAAGATTTGGGGACCGGGACAGGGGCCTTCCGGGAGCTGTTTTTT
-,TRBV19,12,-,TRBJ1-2,CAARQLNYGYTF,TGTGCCGCGCGACAGCTGAACTATGGCTACACCTTC
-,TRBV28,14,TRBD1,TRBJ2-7,CASSKQGADYEQYF,TGTGCCAGCAGTAAACAGGGGGCGGACTACGAGCAGTACTTC
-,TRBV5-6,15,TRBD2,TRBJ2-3,CASSLGAGGPSTQYF,TGTGCCAGCAGCTTGGGAGCGGGAGGGCCAAGTACGCAGTATTTT
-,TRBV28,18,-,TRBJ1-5,CASSFIPLGGDSNQPQHF,TGTGCCAGCAGTTTTATCCCGTTAGGCGGAGATAGCAATCAGCCCCAGCATTTT
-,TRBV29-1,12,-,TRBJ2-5,CSVMGGRETQYF,TGCAGCGTTATGGGGGGGCGGGAGACCCAGTACTTC
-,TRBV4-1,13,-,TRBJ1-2,CASSQVVGTGYTF,TGCGCCAGCAGCCAAGTCGTTGGCACGGGCTACACCTTC
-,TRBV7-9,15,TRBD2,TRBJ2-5,CASSLRTSGGETQYF,TGTGCCAGCAGCTTACGGACTAGCGGGGGCGAGACCCAGTACTTC
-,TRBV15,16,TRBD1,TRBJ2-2,CATSRDSRQGSGELFF,TGTGCCACCAGCAGAGATAGCCGACAGGGCTCCGGGGAGCTGTTTTTT
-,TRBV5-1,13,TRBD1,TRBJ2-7,CASSSGQGYEQYF,TGCGCCAGCAGCTCGGGACAGGGCTACGAGCAGTACTTC
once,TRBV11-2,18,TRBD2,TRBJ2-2,CASSSPGTSGRGTGELFF,TGTGCCAGCAGCTCCCCTGGGACTAGCGGGAGAGGCACCGGGGAGCTGTTTTTT
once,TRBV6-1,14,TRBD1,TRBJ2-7,CASSLGGRQGEQYF,TGTGCCAGCAGCCTAGGGGGCCGCCAGGGCGAGCAGTACTTC
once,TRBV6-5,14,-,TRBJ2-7,CASSYTGGVDEQYF,TGTGCCAGCAGTTACACCGGCGGGGTGGACGAGCAGTACTTC
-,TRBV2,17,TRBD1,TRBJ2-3,CASSYNPGQGNTDTQYF,TGTGCCAGCAGCTACAATCCTGGACAGGGAAACACAGATACGCAGTATTTT
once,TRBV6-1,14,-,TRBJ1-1,CASSELGRYTEAFF,TGTGCCAGCAGTGAATTGGGCAGGTACACTGAAGCTTTCTTT